This entry features one T cell receptor (beta chain) sequence. Its antigen is still unknown. Nothing much larger sits one base from this clone, and base qualities are not available. The cohort comprised around 700 healthy bone marrow donors. At the time of sampling, every cohort member was nominally healthy, though immune exposures that went unrecorded were likely present. The donor tested CMV seropositive, placing the donor among the 250 to 350 seropositive members of the cohort. A peripheral blood sample was provided by each donor, and peripheral blood mononuclear cells were used for TCR beta sequencing. Genomic DNA was extracted from the blood cell samples with the Qiagen DNeasy Blood Extraction Kit. The library was generated by the immunoSEQ multiplex PCR assay. For the multiplex PCR, a mixture combining 60 forward primers for TCR Vbeta segments and 13 reverse primers for TCR Jbeta segments was used. The CDR3 region of rearranged TCR beta genes was amplified from genomic DNA with a multiplex PCR assay. On the Illumina HiSeq System, the amplified TCR beta libraries were sequenced as 87-base-pair reads. The authors' analysis ran thus. In a later analysis, roughly 80 million unique TCR beta chains were counted across the 500 to 850 repertoires, and around 11 million of these chains were shared by at least two donors. Raw reads were error-corrected and collapsed into unique sequences with a nearest-neighbor algorithm that merged closely related sequences to remove PCR and sequencing errors. To assign V, D and J gene segments, CDR3 sequences were aligned to IMGT reference sequences. For a sequence to be retained, a match of at least six nucleotides to both a V gene segment and a J gene segment was required. A rearrangement was called productive if the CDR3 had no stop codons and remained in frame with V and J, and every other rearrangement was called non-productive. CDR3 was defined by IMGT convention, running from the second conserved V-encoded cysteine to the conserved J-encoded phenylalanine. The earlier analysis of about 570 of the donors excluded any sequence lacking an unambiguous match to a single V gene segment. An earlier analysis of 500 to 600 of the donors classified V segments as functional when productive rearrangements were above 56.7% and as segregating when the standard deviation between donors was above 5%. To diagnose cytomegalovirus status from the catalog of TCR beta chain sequences, a statistical classification framework was built. A later analysis assigned V and J genes by comparing TCR nucleotide sequences with IMGT/GENE-DB human TR gene sequences. The TCRdist pipeline was used in a later analysis to assign CDR3 sequences and most-parsimonious VDJ recombination scenarios. In a later analysis, every TCR beta chain was defined by the combination of its CDR3 amino acid sequence and its V-gene family, and reads without a unique V-gene family were dropped. To address suspected cross-contamination and a sequencing artifact, a later analysis removed a few hundred highly shared, low-generation-probability nucleotide sequences. A later analysis calculated a clonal expansion index for each public chain from normalized within-repertoire ranks of inferred template counts. Generation probabilities in a later analysis came from a VDJ recombination model fitted to out-of-frame rearrangements, and those results were checked against IGoR. In a later analysis, TCR-TCR, TCR-HLA and TCR-CMV co-occurrence was scored with hypergeometric tests, and a repertoire-size bias correction was applied to TCR pairs. To estimate false discovery rates, a later analysis permuted the HLA or CMV assignments 20 times. In a later analysis, co-occurring TCRs were grouped with DBSCAN, and TCRdist sequence similarity was added when clustering was performed within HLA-allele-positive subsets. Repertoires with fewer than 30,000 or more than 120,000 public chains, plus five repertoires with anomalous nucleotide sharing, were excluded from co-occurrence clustering. The clones in this table, taken by TCRdb from immuneACCESS, are in-frame only. Not every clone is retained; where verified, under half of the shortfall comes from an unresolved V gene, and the cause of the rest is unknown. V and J calls plus clone size are reproduced from that table; the DNA served to infer D and trimming. Within this sample are fewer than 180,000 clones, with 79% of them counted one time only. Clones ranked in the top ten supply just under 6.5% of the sample.

This record comes from a study of cytomegalovirus exposure and HLA in healthy donors (dated by TCRdb to the late 2010s). Context from the whole study: An earlier analysis of approximately 640 of the donors reported more than 250 Gb of sequence data and around 110 million unique TCR beta sequences from about 200 million T cells. The study used immunosequencing to profile the T cell repertoires of 666 subjects and linked those repertoires to cytomegalovirus serostatus. Besides the first cohort of 666 subjects, a separate validation cohort made up of some 110 different subjects was used. To predict cytomegalovirus infection status, the study brought together high-throughput TCR immunosequencing, statistical association of individual TCRs with disease status, and machine learning. On average, roughly 200,000 unique TCR beta nucleotide sequences were sequenced per donor among 398 genotyped donors of the cohort, with roughly 18% of those sequences being non-productive. Of the roughly 400 genotyped donors, approximately 80% fell in the genetic ancestry cluster associated with self-reported Caucasian donors. In an earlier analysis of roughly 540 of the donors, high-throughput TCR beta sequencing was used to judge whether each TCR beta V gene segment behaved as functional or pseudogenic. All discovery cohort repertoires had been generated using a single sequencing platform. Rather than using new phenotypic data, the later analysis identified candidate immune exposures from TCR beta sequences and from how often those sequences occurred across donors. The aim of the study was to test whether cataloging public T cell receptors could identify signatures of past pathogen exposure. HLA typing included class I and class II loci at four-digit resolution. About 280 gigabases of sequencing data and 80 million or so unique TCR sequences were included in an early release covering under 650 HLA-typed donors. Alongside the repertoire data, information on donor age, sex, ethnicity and CMV serostatus was compiled. Several DR-DQ haplotypes were treated as single units for association and clustering because of strong linkage in the cohort. A later analysis re-examined previously published TCR beta repertoires from around 670 donors and added high-resolution HLA genotyping to investigate patterns of TCR occurrence. A later genetic analysis took genome-wide SNP genotypes for about three fifths of the 666 donors and used that subset as a discovery cohort. The number of donors typed differed by locus, with 629-630 for A, B, C, DRB1 and DQB1, roughly 520 for DQA1, 600 to 610 for DPA1, and around 450 for DPB1. Study-wide conclusions, independent of this receptor: Three of the identified cytomegalovirus-associated TCR beta chains were confirmed in vitro to be specific for cytomegalovirus antigens. In the study, around 160 TCR beta chains were listed as associated with cytomegalovirus. In a later analysis, TCR association rates were found to vary across HLA loci, with the most associated TCRs seen for DRB1 alleles and the fewest for HLA-C alleles. Roughly uniform sequencing depth across donors was assumed in presence/absence analyses, although this assumption may not hold. In a later analysis, some 17,000 TCR beta sequences were associated with specific HLA alleles at a false discovery rate of 0.05. The 87-base-pair reads could not distinguish some IMGT-functional V segments, including TRBV6-2 and TRBV6-3, so those segments were excluded. In a later genetic analysis, fewer N-insertions in productive TCRs were reported among donors in an Asian-associated ancestry cluster than the roughly 700-donor mean. The earlier analysis of approximately 590 of the donors excluded fewer than 20 rarely observed V segments, including chromosome 9 orphons, because counts were too low. Immune exposure information for the cohort was limited to CMV serostatus. Cytomegalovirus status was reported to be diagnosed by the classifier with high specificity and sensitivity in both the original and validation cohorts. The cohort was sequenced for TCR beta chains only, and without alpha or paired-chain data the features that could be detected were limited. In an earlier analysis of several hundred of the donors, most TCR beta V segments were observed in productive rearrangements about 87% or about 30% of the time, broadly matching IMGT annotations. According to the authors, the approach could potentially be generalized to other disease states and immunological phenotypes. A cluster of highly shared sequence variants was judged likely to be a technical artifact of the sequencing pipeline. V-gene and J-gene trimming of TCR beta chains was associated with a missense DCLRE1C variant in a later genetic analysis, and the association was replicated in an independent cohort. A later analysis found that most CMV-associated TCR beta chains appeared HLA-restricted, with HLA associations seemingly driven largely by CMV exposure. A later analysis found that HLA-associated TCR beta chains were more clonally expanded and had lower generation probabilities than equally common non-associated chains. A further reported finding was that TCR beta sequences accurately predicted the HLA-A and HLA-B alleles for most subjects in the first cohort. According to a later analysis, parvovirus B19, influenza, CMV and Epstein-Barr virus appeared linked to several top co-occurrence clusters. Strong co-occurrence of HLA alleles, especially DR and DQ, made assigning TCR associations to individual alleles difficult. Across donors, most TCR sequences were observed very rarely, whereas some public TCRs were present in many individuals. Linkage disequilibrium might explain the correlated functional status among segregating V segments, but an unknown experimental factor could not be excluded. HLA typing was unavailable for some donors at each locus, so association tests used only the typed subset.

Via the germline V gene, CDR1 is SGHRS and CDR2 YFSETQ. The CDR3 runs 15 amino acids, cysteine and phenylalanine included. Just the 45-base CDR3 DNA is kept, in frame starting at base 1. V has 0 bases trimmed and J has 4 bases trimmed; junction bases matching no gene number 3. Rearrangement joined TRBV5-1 to TRBJ2-5, with 10 middle bases fitting TRBD1. This sequence was found in a man between 50 and 59 years old in good health and CMV-seropositive. The source material was PBMCs. The nucleotide sequence is given as TGCGCCAGCAGCTTGGCGGACAGGGGGTTAGAGACCCAGTACTTC. Its amino acids are CASSLADRGLETQYF.